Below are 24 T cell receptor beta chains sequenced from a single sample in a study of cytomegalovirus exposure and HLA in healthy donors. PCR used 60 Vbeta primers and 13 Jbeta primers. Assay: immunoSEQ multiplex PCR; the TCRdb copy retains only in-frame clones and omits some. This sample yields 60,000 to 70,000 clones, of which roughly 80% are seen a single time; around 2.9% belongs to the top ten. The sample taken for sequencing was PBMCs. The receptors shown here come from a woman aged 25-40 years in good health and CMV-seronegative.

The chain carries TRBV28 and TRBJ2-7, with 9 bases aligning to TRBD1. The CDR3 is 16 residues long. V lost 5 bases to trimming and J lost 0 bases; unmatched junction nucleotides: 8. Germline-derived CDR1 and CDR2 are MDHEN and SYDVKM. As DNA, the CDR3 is TGTGCCAGCAGTCCCCAGGGGACAGGGATCTCCTACGAGCAGTACTTC. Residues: CASSPQGTGISYEQYF.

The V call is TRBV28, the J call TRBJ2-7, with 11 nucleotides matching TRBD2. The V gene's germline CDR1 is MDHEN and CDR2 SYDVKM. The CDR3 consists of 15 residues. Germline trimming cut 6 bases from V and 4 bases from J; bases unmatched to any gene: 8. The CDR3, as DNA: TGTGCCAGCAGACTCGGGACTAGCGGTTCATACGAGCAGTACTTC. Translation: CASRLGTSGSYEQYF.

CDR3 in amino acids: CASSADSGNTIYF. The CDR3 DNA reads as TGTGCCAGCAGTGCAGACTCTGGAAACACCATATATTTT. The rearrangement uses TRBV2 and TRBJ1-3; D is unclear. V was cut by 4 bases and J by 0 bases, with 4 bases left in between. CDR1 and CDR2 from the germline V gene are SNHLY and FYNNEI. This CDR3 comprises 13 residues.

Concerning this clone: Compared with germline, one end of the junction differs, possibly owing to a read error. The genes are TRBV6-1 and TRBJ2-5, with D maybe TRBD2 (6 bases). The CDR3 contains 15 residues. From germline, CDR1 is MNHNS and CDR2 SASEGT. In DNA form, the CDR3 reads TGTGCCAGCAGTGAAGCGGCGGGGAATCAAGAGATCCAGTACTTC. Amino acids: CASSEAAGNQEIQYF.

The CDR3 is CASSLRGGGYNEQFF. Here the CDR3 DNA reads TGTGCCAGCAGTTTAAGGGGCGGGGGGTACAATGAGCAGTTCTTC. The gene calls are TRBV28 and TRBJ2-1; 8 bases match TRBD2. CDR3 size: 15 residues. Trimming cost V 2 bases and J 4 bases; bases outside gene matches: 4. The germline V gene has CDR1 MDHEN and CDR2 SYDVKM.

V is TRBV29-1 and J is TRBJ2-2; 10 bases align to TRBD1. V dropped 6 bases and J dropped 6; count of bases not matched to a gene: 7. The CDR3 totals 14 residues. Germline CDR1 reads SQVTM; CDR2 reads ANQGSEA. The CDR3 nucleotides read TGCAGCGTCGAACCGGACAGGGGGGCCGGGGAGCTGTTTTTT. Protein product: CSVEPDRGAGELFF.

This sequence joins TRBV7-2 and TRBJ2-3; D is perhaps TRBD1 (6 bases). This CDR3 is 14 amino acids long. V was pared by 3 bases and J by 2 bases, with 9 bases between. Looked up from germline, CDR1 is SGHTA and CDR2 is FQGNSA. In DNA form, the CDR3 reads TGTGCCAGCAGCTTCAGGGGCTCCACAGATACGCAGTATTTT. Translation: CASSFRGSTDTQYF.

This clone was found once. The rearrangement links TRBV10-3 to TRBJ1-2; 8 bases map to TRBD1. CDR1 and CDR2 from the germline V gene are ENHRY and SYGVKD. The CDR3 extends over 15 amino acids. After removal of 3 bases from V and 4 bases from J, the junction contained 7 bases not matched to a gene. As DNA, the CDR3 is TGTGCCATCAGTGATCCCCGGACAGGGCCCTATGGCTACACCTTC. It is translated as CAISDPRTGPYGYTF.

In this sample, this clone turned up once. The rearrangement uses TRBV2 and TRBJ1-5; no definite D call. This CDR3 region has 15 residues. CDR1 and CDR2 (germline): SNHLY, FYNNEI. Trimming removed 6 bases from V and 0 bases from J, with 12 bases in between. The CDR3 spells CASRANTNSNQPQHF. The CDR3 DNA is TGTGCCAGCAGGGCAAACACTAATAGCAATCAGCCCCAGCATTTT.

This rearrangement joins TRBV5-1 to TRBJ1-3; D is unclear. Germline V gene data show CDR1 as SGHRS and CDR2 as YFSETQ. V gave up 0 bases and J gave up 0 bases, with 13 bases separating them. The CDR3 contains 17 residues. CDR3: CASSLAPSGLSGNTIYF. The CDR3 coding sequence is TGCGCCAGCAGCTTGGCCCCTTCCGGACTCTCTGGAAACACCATATATTTT.

The CDR3 reads CASSGQTGTTGELFF. The CDR3 region has the DNA TGTGCCAGCAGCGGACAAACAGGGACCACCGGGGAGCTGTTTTTT. The V and J genes are TRBV7-7 and TRBJ2-2; tentative D call: TRBD1 (6 bases). The CDR3 is made up of 15 amino acids. Trimming shortened V by 5 bases and J by 4 bases, and 14 bases separated the two germline ends. Germline V gene lookup returns CDR1 SSHAT and CDR2 FNYEAQ (reference sequence).

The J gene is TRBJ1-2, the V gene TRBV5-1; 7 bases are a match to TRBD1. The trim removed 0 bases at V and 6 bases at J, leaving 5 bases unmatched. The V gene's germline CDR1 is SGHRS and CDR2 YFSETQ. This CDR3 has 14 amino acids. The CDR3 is CASSLGQGDHGYTF. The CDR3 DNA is TGCGCCAGCAGCTTGGGACAGGGCGACCATGGCTACACCTTC.

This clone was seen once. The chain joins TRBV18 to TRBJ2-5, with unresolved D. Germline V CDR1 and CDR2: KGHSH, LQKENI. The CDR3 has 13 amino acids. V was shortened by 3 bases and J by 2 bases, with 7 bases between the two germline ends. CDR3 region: CASSPLVQETQYF. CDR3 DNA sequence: TGTGCCAGCTCACCGTTAGTTCAAGAGACCCAGTACTTC.

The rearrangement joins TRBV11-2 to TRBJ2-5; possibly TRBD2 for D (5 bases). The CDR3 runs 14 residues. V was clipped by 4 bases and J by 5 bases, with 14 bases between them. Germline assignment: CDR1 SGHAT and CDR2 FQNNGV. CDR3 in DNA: TGTGCCAGCAGCTGGGGAGCTAGCTCCGAGACCCAGTACTTC. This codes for CASSWGASSETQYF.

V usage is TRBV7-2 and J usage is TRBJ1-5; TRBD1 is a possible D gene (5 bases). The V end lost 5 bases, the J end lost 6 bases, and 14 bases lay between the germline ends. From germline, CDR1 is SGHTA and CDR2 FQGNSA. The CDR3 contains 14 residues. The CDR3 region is CASSPGGTGQPQHF. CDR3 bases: TGTGCCAGCAGCCCCGGAGGGACGGGTCAGCCCCAGCATTTT.

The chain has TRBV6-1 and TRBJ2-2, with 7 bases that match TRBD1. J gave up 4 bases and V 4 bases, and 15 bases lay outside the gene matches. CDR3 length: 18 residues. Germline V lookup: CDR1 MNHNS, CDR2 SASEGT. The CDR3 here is CASSVSGQLLTLTGELFF. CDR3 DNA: TGTGCCAGCAGTGTATCGGGACAGTTGCTCACCCTCACCGGGGAGCTGTTTTTT.

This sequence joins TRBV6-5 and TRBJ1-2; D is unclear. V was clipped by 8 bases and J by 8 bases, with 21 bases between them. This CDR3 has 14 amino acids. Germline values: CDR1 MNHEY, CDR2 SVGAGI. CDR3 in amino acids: CASRPPAATGGYTF. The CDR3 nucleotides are TGTGCCAGCCGCCCCCCGGCCGCGACGGGGGGCTACACCTTC.

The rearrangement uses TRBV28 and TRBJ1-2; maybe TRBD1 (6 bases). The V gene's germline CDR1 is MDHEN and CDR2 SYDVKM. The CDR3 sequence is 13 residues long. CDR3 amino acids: CASTRGANYGYTF. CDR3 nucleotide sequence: TGTGCATCGACCCGGGGGGCGAACTATGGCTACACCTTC.

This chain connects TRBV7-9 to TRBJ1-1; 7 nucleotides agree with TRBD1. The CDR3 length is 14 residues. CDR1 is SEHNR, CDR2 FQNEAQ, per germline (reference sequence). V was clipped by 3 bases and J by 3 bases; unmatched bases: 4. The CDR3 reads CASSLGQSYTEAFF. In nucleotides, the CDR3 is TGTGCCAGCAGCTTGGGACAGTCCTACACTGAAGCTTTCTTT.

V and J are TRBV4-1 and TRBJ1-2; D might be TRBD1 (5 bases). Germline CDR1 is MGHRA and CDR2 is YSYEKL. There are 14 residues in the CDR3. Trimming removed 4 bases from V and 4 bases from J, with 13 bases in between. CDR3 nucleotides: TGCGCCAGCAGCCCACGAGCCGGGGGCTATGGCTACACCTTC. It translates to CASSPRAGGYGYTF.

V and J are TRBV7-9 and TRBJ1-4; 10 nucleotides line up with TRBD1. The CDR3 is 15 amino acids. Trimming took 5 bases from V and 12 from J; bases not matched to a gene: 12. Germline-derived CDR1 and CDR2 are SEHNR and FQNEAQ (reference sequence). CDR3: CASSVRQGAIRELFF. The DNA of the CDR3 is TGTGCCAGCAGCGTCCGACAGGGGGCGATTAGAGAACTGTTTTTT.

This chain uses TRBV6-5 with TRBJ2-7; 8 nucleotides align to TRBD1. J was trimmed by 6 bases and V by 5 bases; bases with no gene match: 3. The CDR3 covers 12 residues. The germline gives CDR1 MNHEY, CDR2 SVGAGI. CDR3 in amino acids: CASSRTGGEQYF. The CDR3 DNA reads TGTGCCAGCAGTCGTACAGGGGGCGAGCAGTACTTC.

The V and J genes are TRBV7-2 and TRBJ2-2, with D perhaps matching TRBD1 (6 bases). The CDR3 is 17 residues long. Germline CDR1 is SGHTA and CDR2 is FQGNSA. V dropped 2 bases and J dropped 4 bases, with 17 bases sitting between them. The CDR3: CASSLSRGVSSTGELFF. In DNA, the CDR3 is TGTGCCAGCAGCTTATCCAGGGGAGTTTCGAGCACCGGGGAGCTGTTTTTT.

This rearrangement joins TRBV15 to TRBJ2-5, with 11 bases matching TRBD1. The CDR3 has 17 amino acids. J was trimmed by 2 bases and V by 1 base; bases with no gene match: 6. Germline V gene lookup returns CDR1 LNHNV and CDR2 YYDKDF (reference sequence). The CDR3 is CATSRVTGTGGQETQYF. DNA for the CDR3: TGTGCCACCAGCAGAGTAACCGGGACAGGGGGTCAAGAGACCCAGTACTTC.